This is a list of T cell receptor beta chains from one sample in a study of T-cell memory formation after mild COVID-19. TCRdb reprocessed the 5' RACE reads with MiXCR, giving one entry per CDR3 protein. The data hold about 560,000 distinct CDR3 sequences, with roughly 17% observed a single time. The source material was PBMCs or a T cell subset sorted from them (not recorded which). Every receptor here comes from an adult woman who had mild COVID-19 (a few samples of this study predate the infection). Cell type and time point are not known. CDR3s include the opening cysteine and the closing phenylalanine or tryptophan. Each record gives: J gene, clone size, CDR3 length, V gene, D gene, CDR3 DNA, CDR3 protein. A D gene is named only where the DNA matches it firmly. Only part of the rows carry a size: once, few, many, or a class if the clone is expanded.

J: TRBJ1-6; size: few; length: 15; V: TRBV6-6; D: TRBD1; DNA: TGTGCCAGCAGCCCGGGACAGGGAGCGGATTCACCCCTCCACTTT; CDR3: CASSPGQGADSPLHF
J: TRBJ1-6; size: -; length: 13; V: TRBV7-2; D: -; DNA: TGTGCCAGCAGCTTATTAGTGGACTCACCCCTCCACTTT; CDR3: CASSLLVDSPLHF
J: TRBJ2-1; size: few; length: 14; V: TRBV19; D: -; DNA: TGTGCCAGTAGCAATCCAGGGGATTACAATGAGCAGTTCTTC; CDR3: CASSNPGDYNEQFF
J: TRBJ2-7; size: few; length: 15; V: TRBV7-8; D: -; DNA: TGTGCCAGCAGCTCCCCGGGCAGCCTGTTTTTCGAGCAGTACTTC; CDR3: CASSSPGSLFFEQYF
J: TRBJ2-7; size: -; length: 16; V: TRBV5-6; D: TRBD1; DNA: TGTGCCAGCAGCTTGGCCGGCGGGACAGGGAGGAGCGAGCAGTACTTC; CDR3: CASSLAGGTGRSEQYF
J: TRBJ1-4; size: -; length: 14; V: TRBV29-1; D: -; DNA: TGCAGCGCCCTGACGGACCTCAAAAAAGAAAAACTGTTTTTT; CDR3: CSALTDLKKEKLFF
J: TRBJ1-2; size: few; length: 13; V: TRBV7-8; D: -; DNA: TGTGCCAGCAGCTTAGACAGGGAATATGGCTACACCTTC; CDR3: CASSLDREYGYTF
J: TRBJ1-5; size: -; length: 13; V: TRBV7-2; D: -; DNA: TGTGCCAGCAGACACGATAGCAATCAGCCCCAGCATTTT; CDR3: CASRHDSNQPQHF
J: TRBJ2-3; size: -; length: 16; V: TRBV9; D: -; DNA: TGTGCCAGCAGCGTCGGATTGGACGGAATCACAGATACGCAGTATTTT; CDR3: CASSVGLDGITDTQYF
J: TRBJ2-7; size: many; length: 17; V: TRBV3-1; D: -; DNA: TGTGCCAGCAGCCAAGACTTGATACAGGGATATCGCAACGAGCAGTACTTC; CDR3: CASSQDLIQGYRNEQYF
J: TRBJ2-1; size: -; length: 16; V: TRBV3-1; D: -; DNA: TGTGCCAGCAGCCCTCGAAGCCCTAGCTCCTACAATGAGCAGTTCTTC; CDR3: CASSPRSPSSYNEQFF
J: TRBJ1-1; size: few; length: 14; V: TRBV15; D: TRBD1; DNA: TGTGCCACCTCGGACAGGGGGGCGAACACTGAAGCTTTCTTT; CDR3: CATSDRGANTEAFF
J: TRBJ1-5; size: few; length: 15; V: TRBV19; D: -; DNA: TGTGCCAGTAGTATAATGGGGGGAAGCAATCAGCCCCAGCATTTT; CDR3: CASSIMGGSNQPQHF
J: TRBJ1-1; size: -; length: 15; V: TRBV7-9; D: -; DNA: TGTGCCAGCAGCTTAGAATCGGGGGGCGGCACTGAAGCTTTCTTT; CDR3: CASSLESGGGTEAFF
J: TRBJ1-2; size: -; length: 15; V: TRBV7-2; D: -; DNA: TGTGCCAGCAGCTTAGCGGCAGGGGTGAGCTATGGCTACACCTTC; CDR3: CASSLAAGVSYGYTF
J: TRBJ1-1; size: -; length: 13; V: TRBV4-3; D: -; DNA: TGCGCCAGCAGCCAAGAAGGGAGGGGAGGAGCTTTCTTT; CDR3: CASSQEGRGGAFF
J: TRBJ2-5; size: -; length: 13; V: TRBV7-9; D: -; DNA: TGTGCCAGCAGCTCCCCGGGGGAACAGACCCAGTACTTC; CDR3: CASSSPGEQTQYF
J: TRBJ2-5; size: few; length: 15; V: TRBV6-5; D: -; DNA: TGTGCCAGCAGTTACTCGATGTACAGTCAAGAGACCCAGTACTTC; CDR3: CASSYSMYSQETQYF
J: TRBJ2-1; size: -; length: 18; V: TRBV3-1; D: TRBD2; DNA: TGTGCCAGCAGCCCCCAAGGGGGACTAGCGGGGGGACCTAATGAGCAGTTCTTC; CDR3: CASSPQGGLAGGPNEQFF
J: TRBJ2-1; size: -; length: 16; V: TRBV7-6; D: TRBD2; DNA: TGTGCCAGCAGCTTACAGGCCGGGACTAGCGGGGGTGTGCAGTTCTTC; CDR3: CASSLQAGTSGGVQFF
J: TRBJ2-1; size: -; length: 15; V: TRBV15; D: TRBD1; DNA: TGTGCCACCAGCAGGTCGGGACAGGTATATAATGAGCAGTTCTTC; CDR3: CATSRSGQVYNEQFF
J: TRBJ1-3; size: few; length: 14; V: TRBV18; D: -; DNA: TGTGCCAGCTCACAACAGTTCTCTGGAAACACCATATATTTT; CDR3: CASSQQFSGNTIYF
J: TRBJ2-1; size: many; length: 16; V: TRBV30; D: -; DNA: TGTGCCTGGTCAATAAAAGGGCAAGGGTCCTACAATGAGCAGTTCTTC; CDR3: CAWSIKGQGSYNEQFF
J: TRBJ1-1; size: few; length: 16; V: TRBV5-1; D: TRBD1; DNA: TGCGCCAGCAGCTTGGAGGGACAGGGGGCGCCCACTGAAGCTTTCTTT; CDR3: CASSLEGQGAPTEAFF
J: TRBJ1-1; size: few; length: 13; V: TRBV4-2; D: -; DNA: TGTGCCAGCAGCCAAGATTCCAGGGGTGGAGCTTTCTTT; CDR3: CASSQDSRGGAFF
J: TRBJ2-7; size: few; length: 12; V: TRBV3-1; D: -; DNA: TGTGCCAGCAGCCAGCAGGACGGCGAGCAGTACTTC; CDR3: CASSQQDGEQYF
J: TRBJ1-1; size: many; length: 17; V: TRBV18; D: TRBD1; DNA: TGTGCCAGCTCACGGAGACAGGGGTTGGCCATGAACACTGAAGCTTTCTTT; CDR3: CASSRRQGLAMNTEAFF
J: TRBJ2-4; size: few; length: 16; V: TRBV11-2; D: -; DNA: TGTGCCAGCAGCTCTGTCCGGACGCTAGCCAAAAACATTCAGTACTTC; CDR3: CASSSVRTLAKNIQYF
J: TRBJ2-3; size: few; length: 15; V: TRBV12-3/TRBV12-4; D: -; DNA: TGTGCCAGCACCTGGGGGGTGGGAGGCGCAGATACGCAGTATTTT; CDR3: CASTWGVGGADTQYF